This paragraph covers one T cell receptor (beta chain) sequence. There are a few counts of this clone. What this receptor recognizes is not known. Base-call qualities are not available, and no considerably larger clone is one nucleotide away. This sample is drawn from a study of blood T cell repertoires in COVID-19 (dated by TCRdb to the early 2020s). Notes on the research overall: Samples from collaborators originated in the United States, Italy and Spain and spanned both the acute and convalescent phases of COVID-19. The material from the prospective study consisted of cDNA or gDNA derived from T cells, B-cell-depleted T cells, or PBMCs. The dataset comprised deeply sampled blood TCRbeta repertoires from subjects exposed to, actively infected with, or recovered from COVID-19. The repertoires were released in a freely available public database intended as a resource for research on the immune response to SARS-CoV-2. The samples were drawn from two sources: the first 160 participants of the ongoing ImmuneRACE study, and 950 to 1,500 subjects contributed by 6 global collaborators. The sample metadata nearly always contained a de-identified subject ID, COVID-19 status, age in years and sex. Where available, HLA class I and class II types were taken from metadata supplied by the sample provider and were not determined by assay-based typing.

Collaborating institutions collected whole blood in K2EDTA tubes following their own protocols. For TCRbeta analysis, collaborators shipped samples in one of three forms: frozen whole blood, isolated PBMCs, or DNA extracted from either of those sample types. Broader findings and caveats from the paper: Clinical and demographic metadata were provided uncurated, with the amount varying by source and participant.

Reading the germline V gene gives CDR1 SNHLY and CDR2 FYNNEI. The CDR3 runs 14 amino acids, cysteine and phenylalanine included. Kept here is only the CDR3 DNA, which spans 42 bases and is read in frame from base 1. Trimming removed 6 bases from V and 1 base from J, leaving 12 bases between the germline ends. TCRbeta CDR3 regions were amplified from genomic DNA using the immunoSEQ Assay, a bias-controlled multiplex PCR. On the study's bioinformatics: The number of nucleated cells in each sample was estimated from the amplification of reference gene primers within the assay. Sequence reads were collapsed and filtered to measure the absolute abundance of every unique TCRbeta CDR3 rearrangement. For each sample, productive Simpson clonality was calculated by taking the square root of Simpson's diversity index across productive rearrangements. This immuneACCESS table, as held by TCRdb, lists in-frame sequences with V and J called but not all clones. Of the missing ones, under half trace to an unresolved V gene in checked studies; the others have no known cause. Clonal size and the V and J genes are those of that table, whereas D and trimming came from the DNA. The sample table shows tens of thousands of clones, and more than 70% are seen once. The top ten constitute less than 55% of the sample.

This receptor was taken from a human donor in a cohort sampled during active COVID-19. The chain employs TRBV2 and TRBJ1-1; no D gene is confidently identified. The sequenced sample consisted of peripheral blood. The nucleotide sequence reads TGTGCCAGCAGCGAATGGAGTGAGAACACTGAAGCTTTCTTT. Its translation reads: CASSEWSENTEAFF.